These 21 T cell receptor beta chains were all obtained from the same sample, sequenced in a study of OX40 agonist ivuxolimab in advanced cancers. Generated by immunoSEQ multiplex PCR, the TCRdb table keeps only in-frame clones and is missing some. This table holds 55,000 to 65,000 clones, around 93% found once. Sequencing used CD4+ or CD8+ T cells sorted from blood, obtained in a trial of the OX40 agonist ivuxolimab. These receptors were collected from an adult with an advanced solid tumor such as melanoma, head and neck, liver or kidney cancer.

The chain carries TRBV7-9 and TRBJ2-3; TRBD2 might be the D (5 bases). This CDR3 has 13 residues. Germline CDR1 is SEHNR and CDR2 is FQNEAQ (reference sequence). Between the trimmed V and J ends, which lost 4 bases and 3 bases, there was a span of 8 bases. The CDR3: CASSSEGTDTQYF. In DNA, the CDR3 is TGTGCCAGCAGCTCCGAGGGAACAGATACGCAGTATTTT.

This clone has just one count. The chain joins TRBV13 to TRBJ2-5; 9 bases match TRBD2. This CDR3 is built from 15 residues. The germline V gene encodes CDR1 PRHDT and CDR2 FYEKMQ (reference sequence). J lost 5 bases, V lost 2 bases, and 6 bases had no gene match. DNA of the CDR3: TGTGCCAGCAGCTTAAGGCTAGCGGGAAGTGAGACCCAGTACTTC. Protein sequence: CASSLRLAGSETQYF.

This chain uses TRBV7-2 with TRBJ2-3; D is unclear. This CDR3 region has 12 residues. Trimming removed 4 bases from V and 3 bases from J, with 5 bases in between. Per germline, CDR1 SGHTA and CDR2 FQGNSA. The CDR3 DNA is TGTGCCAGCAGCTGGGCGACAGATACGCAGTATTTT. It specifies CASSWATDTQYF. Full variable domain (remainder filled in from reference TRBV7-2 and TRBJ2-3): GAGVSQSPSNKVTEKGKDVELRCDPISGHTALYWYRQSLGQGLEFLIYFQGNSAPDKSGLPSDRFSAERTGGSVSTLTIQRTQQEDSAVYLCASSWATDTQYFGPGTRLTVL.

The chain couples TRBV2 to TRBJ2-1, with 7 bases lining up with TRBD2. The V segment lost 8 bases and the J segment 0 bases; nucleotides outside the gene matches: 7. Germline lookup yields CDR1 SNHLY and CDR2 FYNNEI. CDR3 size: 15 residues. The CDR3 sequence is CASYSRTSSYNEQFF. Here the CDR3 DNA reads TGTGCCAGCTACTCTAGGACTAGCTCCTACAATGAGCAGTTCTTC.

This chain connects TRBV27 to TRBJ1-5; maybe TRBD1 (6 bases). CDR1 is MNHEY and CDR2 is SMNVEV in the germline V gene (reference sequence). Trimming shortened V by 7 bases and J by 0 bases, and 10 bases separated the two germline ends. This CDR3 comprises 14 residues. The CDR3 protein is CASTGDYSNQPQHF. In DNA, the CDR3 is TGTGCCAGCACAGGGGACTATAGCAATCAGCCCCAGCATTTT.

The chain combines TRBV19 with TRBJ1-2; 7 nucleotides agree with TRBD1. Germline assignment: CDR1 LNHDA and CDR2 SQIVND (reference sequence). The CDR3 is made up of 13 amino acids. Trimming at V came to 6 bases and at J to 4 bases, leaving 5 bases not matched to a gene. In DNA form, the CDR3 reads TGTGCCAGTAGAAAGGGACAGCCCTATGGCTACACCTTC. Protein: CASRKGQPYGYTF.

The CDR3 protein is CASSSGALSTDTQYF. CDR3 sequence (DNA): TGTGCCAGTAGCAGTGGAGCGTTAAGCACAGATACGCAGTATTTT. The chain is built from TRBV19 and TRBJ2-3; no definite D call. The CDR3 is made up of 15 amino acids. The germline CDR1 and CDR2 sequences are LNHDA and SQIVND (reference sequence). The V gene lost 6 bases and the J gene lost 0 bases, with 13 bases spanning the gap. Complete variable domain (other parts from reference TRBV19 and TRBJ2-3): DGGITQSPKYLFRKEGQNVTLSCEQNLNHDAMYWYRQDPGQGLRLIYYSQIVNDFQKGDIAEGYSVSREKKESFPLTVTSAQKNPTAFYLCASSSGALSTDTQYFGPGTRLTVL.

The rearrangement joins TRBV5-1 to TRBJ1-1; 10 bases match TRBD1. The trim removed 5 bases at V and 7 bases at J, leaving 8 bases unmatched. CDR1 is SGHRS and CDR2 is YFSETQ in the germline V gene. This CDR3 spans 14 amino acids. CDR3 nucleotide sequence: TGCGCCAGCAGAAAAGAGACAGGGGGCGTTGAAGCTTTCTTT. As protein: CASRKETGGVEAFF. Looking up the rest from reference TRBV5-1 and TRBJ1-1 gives the full variable domain: KAGVTQTPRYLIKTRGQQVTLSCSPISGHRSVSWYQQTPGQGLQFLFEYFSETQRNKGNFPGRFSGRQFSNSRSEMNVSTLELGDSALYLCASRKETGGVEAFFGQGTRLTVV.

The CDR3 DNA sequence: TGTGCCAGCAGCGCGATAGCGGGGATGAACGAGCAGTACTTC. This gives the protein CASSAIAGMNEQYF. The chain uses TRBV9 and TRBJ2-7; TRBD2 matches 8 bases. The CDR3 is made up of 14 amino acids. The junction had 7 bases not matched to a gene; V was cut back by 3 bases and J by 5 bases. Germline CDR1 reads SGDLS; CDR2 reads YYNGEE.

The chain uses TRBV5-1 and TRBJ2-5; D unresolved. The V end lost 4 bases, the J end lost 5 bases, and 15 bases lay between the germline ends. This CDR3 region has 14 residues. Per the germline V gene, CDR1 is SGHRS and CDR2 is YFSETQ. CDR3 DNA: TGCGCCAGCAGCCAAGGACCCTCACGGGAGACCCAGTACTTC. Translating it yields CASSQGPSRETQYF.

The chain joins TRBV6-5 to TRBJ2-7; possible D gene TRBD2, 6 bases. The ends were cut back, 5 bases at V and 2 bases at J, with 16 bases in the middle. Germline CDR1 reads MNHEY; CDR2 reads SVGAGI. The CDR3 totals 15 residues. CDR3 protein: CASSAGQRLPYEQYF. As DNA, the CDR3 is TGTGCCAGCAGTGCGGGGCAGCGTCTCCCCTACGAGCAGTACTTC.

The V gene is TRBV5-1, the J gene TRBJ1-4, with D possibly matching TRBD1 (6 bases). The V end lost 0 bases, the J end lost 8 bases, and 17 bases lay between the germline ends. The germline gives CDR1 SGHRS, CDR2 YFSETQ. The CDR3 covers 16 residues. The CDR3 loop reads CASSLEARGAGEKLFF. CDR3 nucleotide sequence: TGCGCCAGCAGCTTGGAGGCTAGGGGGGCTGGGGAAAAACTGTTTTTT.

This sequence joins TRBV5-5 and TRBJ2-1, with 8 bases identical to TRBD2. The CDR3 covers 15 residues. The V segment lost 3 bases and the J segment 7 bases; nucleotides outside the gene matches: 9. Per the germline V gene, CDR1 is SGHKS and CDR2 is YYEKEE (reference sequence). CDR3 coding DNA: TGTGCCAGCAGCTCTAGCGGGCTTGGGGGGAATGAGCAGTTCTTC. It is translated as CASSSSGLGGNEQFF.

This chain links TRBV10-3 with TRBJ2-7, with 11 bases fitting TRBD1. CDR3 size: 14 residues. The J segment lost 6 bases and the V segment lost 2 bases, leaving 3 bases of the junction unmatched. Germline assignment: CDR1 ENHRY and CDR2 SYGVKD. The CDR3 coding sequence is TGTGCCATCAGTGAGGGACAGGGGGCCCTCGAGCAGTACTTC. Translating gives CAISEGQGALEQYF.

The chain carries TRBV4-1 and TRBJ2-1, with 14 bases aligning to TRBD2. This CDR3 is built from 16 residues. Germline trimming cut 1 base from V and 6 bases from J; bases unmatched to any gene: 2. CDR1 and CDR2 from the germline V gene are MGHRA and YSYEKL. CDR3 sequence reads: CASSQGGLAGANEQFF. The CDR3 DNA follows: TGCGCCAGCAGCCAAGGGGGACTAGCGGGAGCCAATGAGCAGTTCTTC.

The chain joins TRBV2 to TRBJ1-5; D is possibly TRBD1 (5 bases). The CDR3 has 13 amino acids. Germline-derived CDR1 and CDR2 are SNHLY and FYNNEI. V gave up 7 bases and J gave up 4 bases, with 11 bases separating them. CDR3 sequence reads: CASNPWGNQPQHF. DNA for the CDR3: TGTGCCAGCAATCCTTGGGGGAATCAGCCCCAGCATTTT.

The chain carries TRBV2 and TRBJ2-2; weak D call: TRBD1 (6 bases). CDR1 SNHLY and CDR2 FYNNEI come from the germline V gene. V was trimmed by 5 bases and J by 6 bases, leaving 19 bases between them. This CDR3 contains 16 residues. The CDR3 loop reads CASSYQGSMGAGELFF. CDR3 nucleotide sequence: TGTGCCAGCAGTTATCAGGGGTCGATGGGTGCCGGGGAGCTGTTTTTT.

The chain couples TRBV9 to TRBJ2-2, with D possibly called TRBD1 or TRBD2 (5 bases each). CDR1 and CDR2 (germline): SGDLS, YYNGEE. V lost 2 bases and J lost 7, with 15 bases in between. The CDR3 extends over 15 amino acids. CDR3 nucleotide sequence: TGTGCCAGCAGCGTTTCGCCAGGGAGAATCGGGGAGCTGTTTTTT. It yields the protein CASSVSPGRIGELFF.

The CDR3 reads CASRPSGGDGNSPLHF. For the CDR3, the DNA is TGTGCCAGCAGGCCCTCTGGGGGGGACGGCAATTCACCCCTCCACTTT. The chain couples TRBV25-1 to TRBJ1-6, with D tentatively TRBD1 (5 bases). Germline V gene data show CDR1 as MGHDK and CDR2 as SYGVNS. This CDR3 region has 16 residues. Trimming shortened V by 6 bases and J by 7 bases, and 19 bases separated the two germline ends.

Details on this clone: Other nucleotide sequences in the sample specify the same CDR3. This chain connects TRBV5-5 to TRBJ1-2; D gene ambiguous. CDR3 size: 11 residues. From germline, CDR1 is SGHKS and CDR2 YYEKEE (reference sequence). Between the trimmed V and J ends, which lost 3 bases and 2 bases, there was a span of 2 bases. CDR3 loop: CASSSNYGYTF. As DNA, the CDR3 is TGTGCCAGCAGCTCGAACTATGGCTACACCTTC.

The chain links TRBV6-5 to TRBJ2-1; weak D call: TRBD2 (5 bases). Trimming shortened V by 8 bases and J by 7 bases, and 15 bases separated the two germline ends. Germline assignment: CDR1 MNHEY and CDR2 SVGAGI. The CDR3 length is 13 residues. The CDR3 DNA follows: TGTGCCAGCGGGGTCTGGCCGGGAAATGAGCAGTTCTTC. Amino acid sequence: CASGVWPGNEQFF.